The TCR beta chain under discussion was sequenced for a study of T cells in Graves' hyperthyroidism and ophthalmopathy (dated by TCRdb to between 2019 and 2020). Regarding the research as a whole: Peripheral blood was collected at initial diagnosis, before any treatment. Whether ophthalmopathy could be predicted prospectively was tested in an independent validation cohort made up of under 20 hyperthyroidism patients plus 17 patients who later progressed to ophthalmopathy. TCR Vbeta CDR3 sequencing of some 140 peripheral blood samples (43 ophthalmopathy, under 80 hyperthyroidism and approximately 17 progressor patients) is reported in the paper. To identify TCR V-J signatures that set the groups apart, the researchers used a discovery cohort of more than 95 patients, made up of fewer than 50 with Graves' ophthalmopathy and about 59 with stable Graves' hyperthyroidism. Following sampling, methimazole starting at 30 mg daily was given to hyperthyroidism patients, and high-dose intravenous methylprednisolone was given to ophthalmopathy patients. The 75 to 100 discovery patients were randomly split 7:3 into training and test sets. In about six Graves' hyperthyroidism patients, the study also compared T-cell repertoires from thyroid tissue with T-cell repertoires from blood.

The TCR beta CDR3 regions were amplified from the RNA transcripts. A first-round RT-PCR of the TCR CDR3 used the HTBI primer set with the Qiagen OneStep RT-PCR kit. The libraries were constructed in a second round of multiplex PCR and then size-selected and purified. Paired-end sequencing of the libraries was performed with 100 bp reads on an Illumina HiSeq2000. Per the source publication's procedure: SOAPnuke was used to process the raw data, with reads discarded if the reads contained adapters or uncalled bases, had a mean Phred below 15, or lacked an exact constant-primer or identifier match. High-quality paired reads were merged with COPE v1.2.5, and unique nucleotide sequences were defined as clonotypes. Clonotypes were aligned to IMGT TRBV, TRBD and TRBJ reference segments using MiTCR v1.1. The analysis included only V-J combinations with a frequency above 0.0001, which together covered roughly 99% of the repertoires. A TCS score was defined as the ratio of F50 (clonal expansion) to E x V (chaos), with BLOSUM62-based TCRdist applied between CDR3 peptides within each V-J. Welch's t-statistics and random forest reduced several hundred V-J features to 13, which were used in a naive Bayes classifier (R e1071). The raw public data were reprocessed by TCRdb itself: fastp quality trimming at Q25, MiXCR clonotype calling, in-frame beta chains only. All rows with the same CDR3 protein become a single entry with the most common DNA and genes. TCRdb, not the authors, supplied the V and J calls. The sample profile shows about 620,000 distinct CDR3 sequences; 16% of them were found once. The leading ten clones occupy about 3.8% of the sample.

What the research found in general, with its limitations: In validation, progression to ophthalmopathy was predicted by the model with 70% to 71% sensitivity and under 85% specificity, a median of roughly six months before onset. Sample size was not statistically predetermined, and investigators were not blinded to group allocation. Most expanded thyroid clonotypes (frequency above 0.001) were also found in blood, which suggests that blood repertoires may mirror thyroid immune responses. A 13 V-J signature model separated ophthalmopathy from stable hyperthyroidism, with 87.88% sensitivity and 81.08% specificity in cross-validation and 80%/75% in testing.

Stable Graves' hyperthyroidism was defined as no progression to ophthalmopathy during 18 months of follow-up. Hyperthyroidism patients were aged 18 to 65 years and newly diagnosed, with disease duration of less than 2 months. Exclusion was applied to patients with uncontrolled infections, other autoimmune diseases, pregnancy or lactation. Diagnoses relied on clinical symptoms, serum thyroxine and TRAb, thyroid ultrasound and orbital computed tomography. PBMCs were separated from roughly 10 ml of fresh peripheral blood using Ficoll-Paque density gradient centrifugation. Trizol reagent was used to extract total RNA, and RNA quality was then checked on an Agilent 2100 Bioanalyzer. Sequences SGHDT (CDR1) and YYEEEE (CDR2) are obtained from the germline V gene. The CDR3 has 17 amino acids, counting the end cysteine and phenylalanine. CDR3 DNA is the only sequence kept; it has 51 bases, read in frame from the first base. A distance of 18 bases separates the germline ends of V and J, which lose 2 bases and 0 bases respectively.

This clonotype was detected a few times. Its binding antigen is unknown. Per-base quality was not reported, and no clone a single base away is much larger than it. Sequencing input: blood. This chain joins TRBV5-6 to TRBJ2-7, with a weak D call of TRBD1 (6 bases match). This receptor was obtained from a woman in her 30s with Graves' hyperthyroidism. The DNA reads as follows: TGTGCCAGCAGCTTAAGTGCAGAGAGGGGGAGCTCCTACGAGCAGTACTTC. Its protein product is CASSLSAERGSSYEQYF.